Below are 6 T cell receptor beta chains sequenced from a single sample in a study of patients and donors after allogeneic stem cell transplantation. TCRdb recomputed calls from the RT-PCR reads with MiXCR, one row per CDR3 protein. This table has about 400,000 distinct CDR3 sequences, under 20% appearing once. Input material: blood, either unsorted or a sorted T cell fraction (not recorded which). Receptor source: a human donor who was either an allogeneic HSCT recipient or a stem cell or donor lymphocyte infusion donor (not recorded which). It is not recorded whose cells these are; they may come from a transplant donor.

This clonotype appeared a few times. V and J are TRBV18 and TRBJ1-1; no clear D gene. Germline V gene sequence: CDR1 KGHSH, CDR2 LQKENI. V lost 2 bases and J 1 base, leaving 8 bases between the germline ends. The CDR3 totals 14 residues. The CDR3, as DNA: TGTGCCAGCTCACCAGGATCTAGGAACACTGAAGCTTTCTTT. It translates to CASSPGSRNTEAFF.

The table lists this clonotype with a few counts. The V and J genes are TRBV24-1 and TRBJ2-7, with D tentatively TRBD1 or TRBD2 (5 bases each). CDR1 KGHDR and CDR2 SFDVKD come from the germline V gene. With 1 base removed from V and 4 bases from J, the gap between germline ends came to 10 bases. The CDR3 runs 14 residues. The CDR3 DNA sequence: TGTGCCACCAGTGATTTAGGGGACCCTTACGAGCAGTACTTC. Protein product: CATSDLGDPYEQYF.

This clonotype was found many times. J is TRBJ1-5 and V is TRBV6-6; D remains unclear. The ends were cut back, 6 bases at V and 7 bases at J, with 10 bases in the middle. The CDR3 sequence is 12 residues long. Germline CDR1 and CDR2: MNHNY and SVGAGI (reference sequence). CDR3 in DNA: TGTGCCAGCAGCCCTTCCCTCCAGCCCCAGCATTTT. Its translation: CASSPSLQPQHF.

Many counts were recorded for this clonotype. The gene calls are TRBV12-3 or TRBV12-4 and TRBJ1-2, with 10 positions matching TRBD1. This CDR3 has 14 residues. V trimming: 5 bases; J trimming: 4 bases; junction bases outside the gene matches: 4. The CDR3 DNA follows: TGTGCCAGCAGTGGACAGGGGGTTGGCTATGGCTACACCTTC. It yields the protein CASSGQGVGYGYTF.

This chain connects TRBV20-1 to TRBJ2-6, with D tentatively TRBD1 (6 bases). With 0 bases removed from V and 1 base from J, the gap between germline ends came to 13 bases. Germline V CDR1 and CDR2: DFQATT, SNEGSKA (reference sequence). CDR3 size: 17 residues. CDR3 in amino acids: CSARDFTGSSGANVLTF. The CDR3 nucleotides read TGCAGTGCTAGAGATTTTACAGGGTCTTCTGGGGCCAACGTCCTGACTTTC.

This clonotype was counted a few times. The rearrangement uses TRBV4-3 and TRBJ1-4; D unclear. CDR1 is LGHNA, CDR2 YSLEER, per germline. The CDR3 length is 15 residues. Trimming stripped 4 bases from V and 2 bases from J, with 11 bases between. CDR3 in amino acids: CASSLRAWTNEKLFF. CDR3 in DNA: TGCGCCAGCAGCCTTCGGGCGTGGACTAATGAAAAACTGTTTTTT.